The 17 T cell receptor beta chains in this list originate from one sample, sequenced in a study of T cells in Graves' hyperthyroidism and ophthalmopathy (dated by TCRdb to the late 2010s). The library was built by means of multiplex PCR. TCRdb lists the instrument as Illumina HiSeq 2000. The TCR beta CDR3 regions were amplified from RNA transcripts. The TCR CDR3 was subjected to a first round of RT-PCR using the HTBI primer set and the Qiagen OneStep RT-PCR kit. TCRdb reanalyzed the raw reads on its own, using fastp at Q25 for trimming and MiXCR for clone calling, and kept in-frame beta chains. Identical CDR3 protein sequences are pooled into one entry, listed with their most common genes and DNA. Within this sample are 500,000 to 600,000 distinct CDR3 sequences, with just under 20% of them counted one time only. About 45% of the sample is held by the ten biggest clonotypes. The sequenced sample was blood. Receptors were obtained from a man aged 35 to 55 with Graves' ophthalmopathy.

This clonotype was counted many times. This chain joins TRBV27 and TRBJ2-5, with D uncertain. Trimming left V 3 bases short and J 4 bases short, with 9 bases between. Germline-derived CDR1 and CDR2 are MNHEY and SMNVEV (reference sequence). The CDR3 contains 13 residues. Written as DNA, the CDR3 is TGTGCCAGCAGTTTTTGGCCAGGAGAGACCCAGTACTTC. Protein sequence: CASSFWPGETQYF.

This clonotype has only one observation. The CDR3 DNA reads as TGTGCCAGCAGCCCGGAGACGGGAAGCTCCTACAATGAGCAGTTCTTC. Amino acid sequence: CASSPETGSSYNEQFF. The chain couples TRBV5-6 to TRBJ2-1; D may be TRBD2 (5 bases). The V and J ends lost 4 bases and 0 bases respectively, with 14 bases between them. The CDR3 runs 16 residues. Germline V gives CDR1 SGHDT, CDR2 YYEEEE.

Concerning this clonotype itself: The CDR3 end shows no conserved phenylalanine or tryptophan, and so a read error is likely. The V and J genes are TRBV7-6 and TRBJ2-2, with 14 bases matching TRBD2. CDR3 length: 16 amino acids. Germline loops: CDR1 SGHVS, CDR2 FNYEAQ. The ends lost 5 bases at V and 5 bases at J; junction bases unmatched: 4. The CDR3 loop is CASSLGLAGGTGELFL. For the CDR3, the DNA is TGTGCCAGCAGCCTTGGACTAGCGGGGGGAACCGGGGAGCTGTTTCTT.

This clonotype has ten or more counts. The chain couples TRBV7-3 to TRBJ2-1; TRBD2 matches 10 bases. Trimming cost V 4 bases and J 8 bases; bases outside gene matches: 11. The CDR3 has 16 residues. Germline CDR1 and CDR2: SGHTA and FQGTGA. Here the CDR3 DNA reads TGTGCCAGCAGCTCCTCAAGGGCTAGCGGGAGCCATGAGCAGTTCTTC. Its protein product is CASSSSRASGSHEQFF.

This chain links TRBV6-1 with TRBJ2-7, with 8 bases lining up with TRBD1. Trimming took 4 bases from V and 3 from J; bases not matched to a gene: 5. Germline V lookup: CDR1 MNHNS, CDR2 SASEGT. The CDR3 runs 14 residues. The CDR3 region is CASSVSGGHYEQYF. DNA of the CDR3: TGTGCCAGCAGTGTGTCAGGGGGCCACTACGAGCAGTACTTC.

This clonotype turned up a few times. Here the CDR3 DNA reads TGCAGTGCTACGGGGGCATCTGGGGCCAACGTCCTGACTTTC. Encoded protein: CSATGASGANVLTF. This sequence joins TRBV20-1 and TRBJ2-6, with D possibly called TRBD1 or TRBD2 (6 bases each). CDR1 and CDR2 from the germline V gene are DFQATT and SNEGSKA (reference sequence). The CDR3 spans 14 residues. V was pared by 4 bases and J by 1 base, with 8 bases between.

This chain connects TRBV20-1 to TRBJ2-7; 10 bases align to TRBD2. The CDR3 spans 15 residues. CDR1 DFQATT and CDR2 SNEGSKA come from the germline V gene (reference sequence). The J segment lost 3 bases and the V segment lost 6 bases, leaving 11 bases of the junction unmatched. This CDR3 is CSATGPGLAFYEQYF. DNA of the CDR3: TGCAGTGCCACGGGTCCGGGACTAGCGTTCTACGAGCAGTACTTC.

The chain links TRBV6-1 to TRBJ1-2, with TRBD1 matching over 9 bases. CDR3 size: 17 residues. Trimming cost V 6 bases and J 6 bases; bases outside gene matches: 17. The germline CDR1 and CDR2 sequences are MNHNS and SASEGT. The CDR3 loop is CASSRLRITGGADGYTF. The CDR3, as DNA: TGTGCCAGCAGCAGGCTTCGGATCACAGGGGGCGCGGATGGCTACACCTTC.

This clonotype appeared a few times. This chain links TRBV7-8 with TRBJ2-1; 13 bases fit TRBD2. CDR1 is SGHVS, CDR2 FQNEAQ, per germline. Unmatched junction bases numbered 13, after V lost 5 bases and J lost 9 bases. The CDR3 sequence is 17 residues long. For the CDR3, the DNA is TGTGCCAGCAGCGTGAGAACGGGACTAGCGGGAAAAAGTGAGCAGTTCTTC. The encoded protein is CASSVRTGLAGKSEQFF.

The table lists this clonotype with many counts. The chain combines TRBV20-1 with TRBJ2-1, with TRBD1 matching over 8 bases. The CDR3 covers 14 residues. Germline trimming cut 2 bases from V and 4 bases from J; bases unmatched to any gene: 4. Germline V gives CDR1 DFQATT, CDR2 SNEGSKA (reference sequence). CDR3 nucleotides: TGCAGTGCTAGACACAGGGGGAGATACAATGAGCAGTTCTTC. Protein sequence: CSARHRGRYNEQFF.

This chain connects TRBV5-1 to TRBJ1-2, with no clear D. Per the germline V gene, CDR1 is SGHRS and CDR2 is YFSETQ. With 0 bases removed from V and 2 bases from J, the gap between germline ends came to 5 bases. The CDR3 has 13 residues. CDR3 amino acids: CASSLAQNYGYTF. The CDR3 DNA reads as TGCGCCAGCAGCTTGGCTCAGAACTATGGCTACACCTTC.

This chain uses TRBV6-2 or TRBV6-3 with TRBJ2-2; D is unclear. The CDR3 totals 16 residues. Germline assignment: CDR1 MNHEY and CDR2 SVGEGT. V lost 2 bases and J lost 0, with 10 bases in between. CDR3 loop: CASSYDDFANTGELFF. CDR3 DNA sequence: TGTGCCAGCAGTTACGACGACTTTGCGAACACCGGGGAGCTGTTTTTT.

About this clonotype itself: Since a much larger clone is just one base distant, this may be a read error. J is TRBJ2-1 and V is TRBV27; TRBD1 is a possible D gene (5 bases). Per germline, CDR1 MNHEY and CDR2 SMNVEV (reference sequence). This CDR3 has 12 residues. The CDR3 sequence is CASIDSYSEQFF. The CDR3 DNA is TGTGCCAGCATTGACAGTTACAGTGAGCAGTTCTTC.

The chain joins TRBV20-1 to TRBJ1-2; possible D gene TRBD1, 6 bases. Germline V gene lookup returns CDR1 DFQATT and CDR2 SNEGSKA (reference sequence). V lost 3 bases to trimming and J lost 7 bases, with 9 bases between them. The CDR3 runs 11 residues. The CDR3 spells CSARGAGGYTF. The CDR3 DNA reads as TGCAGTGCTAGGGGGGCCGGTGGCTACACCTTC.

As concerns this clonotype: A read error may be the cause here, since a much bigger clone is one base away. The genes are TRBV27 and TRBJ2-2, with unresolved D. Germline loops: CDR1 MNHEY, CDR2 SMNVEV (reference sequence). The CDR3 runs 17 residues. The CDR3 DNA follows: TGTGTCAGCAGTTTATCAGGCCCGTTCGCGAACACCGGGGAGCTGTTTTTT. This sequence encodes CVSSLSGPFANTGELFF.

This clonotype has a count of ten or more. The genes are TRBV30 and TRBJ2-1, with 9 bases lining up with TRBD2. V shed 7 bases, J shed 8 bases, and the junction held 21 bases outside the gene matches. CDR1 GTSNPN and CDR2 SVGIG come from the germline V gene (reference sequence). This CDR3 comprises 17 residues. This chain's CDR3 is CALRAPFGGRVLHEQFF. In DNA form, the CDR3 reads TGTGCCTTGAGGGCCCCCTTTGGCGGGAGGGTTCTCCATGAGCAGTTCTTC. The full variable domain, rest sourced from reference TRBV30 and TRBJ2-1, is SQTIHQWPATLVQPVGSPLSLECTVEGTSNPNLYWYRQAAGRGLQLLFYSVGIGQISSEVPQNLSASRPQDRQFILSSKKLLLSDSGFYLCALRAPFGGRVLHEQFFGPGTRLTVL.

This clonotype was observed a few times. V usage is TRBV7-9 and J usage is TRBJ1-2, with TRBD1 as a possible D gene (5 bases). Germline CDR1 and CDR2: SEHNR and FQNEAQ (reference sequence). V gave up 1 base and J gave up 8 bases, with 20 bases separating them. The CDR3 is 16 amino acids. This CDR3 reads CASSLEDVLSGKGYTF. In DNA, the CDR3 is TGTGCCAGCAGCTTAGAAGACGTACTGTCAGGGAAAGGCTACACCTTC.